The 26 T cell receptor beta chains presented below share a single source sample, sequenced in a study of blood T cell repertoires in COVID-19. Sequenced by immunoSEQ multiplex PCR; TCRdb stores in-frame clones only, minus some. Here the sample spans under 150,000 clones, about 85% being singletons. The sample taken for sequencing was peripheral blood. These receptors originate from a human donor in a cohort sampled during active COVID-19.

CDR3 coding DNA: TGTGCCAGCAGCTTGGTTCCGGTTTCCTACGAGCAGTACTTC. Protein: CASSLVPVSYEQYF. The chain uses TRBV5-6 and TRBJ2-7; D unclear. Germline CDR1 reads SGHDT; CDR2 reads YYEEEE. V was cut by 0 bases and J by 1 base, with 8 bases left in between. The CDR3 covers 14 residues.

The genes are TRBV2 and TRBJ1-6; 7 nucleotides line up with TRBD1. Germline V gene data show CDR1 as SNHLY and CDR2 as FYNNEI. The trim removed 6 bases at V and 9 bases at J, leaving 11 bases unmatched. The CDR3 is 15 amino acids. The CDR3 protein is CASRGTTGVSSPLHF. The CDR3 coding sequence is TGTGCCAGCAGGGGGACCACAGGGGTGAGTTCACCCCTCCACTTT.

The chain is built from TRBV6-5 and TRBJ1-1; unclear D gene. Germline V gene lookup returns CDR1 MNHEY and CDR2 SVGAGI. Trimming removed 4 bases at V and 5 bases at J, with 11 bases between. The CDR3 spans 13 residues. The CDR3 here is CASSLMSGTEAFF. For the CDR3, the DNA is TGTGCCAGCAGTTTAATGTCAGGAACTGAAGCTTTCTTT.

This rearrangement joins TRBV4-1 to TRBJ1-1, with no clear D. This CDR3 contains 12 residues. The V gene's germline CDR1 is MGHRA and CDR2 YSYEKL. Trimming removed 0 bases at V and 13 bases at J, with 12 bases between. CDR3 DNA: TGCGCCAGCAGCCAAGATGCGCTTGTCGTTTTCTTT. It is translated as CASSQDALVVFF.

This sequence joins TRBV6-5 and TRBJ1-2; 10 positions match TRBD1. The CDR3 totals 13 residues. V was clipped by 6 bases and J by 8 bases; unmatched bases: 6. The V gene's germline CDR1 is MNHEY and CDR2 SVGAGI. Here the CDR3 DNA reads TGTGCCAGCAGGCGACAGGGGGCGGGAGGCTACACCTTC. Its protein product is CASRRQGAGGYTF.

This chain links TRBV19 with TRBJ1-2; D is unclear. CDR1 is LNHDA and CDR2 is SQIVND in the germline V gene (reference sequence). Trimming removed 3 bases at V and 0 bases at J, with 11 bases between. The CDR3 sequence is 15 residues long. In DNA, the CDR3 is TGTGCCAGTAGTATCCGAGTGCGAGCTAACTATGGCTACACCTTC. Translating it yields CASSIRVRANYGYTF. Looking up the rest from reference TRBV19 and TRBJ1-2 gives the full variable domain: DGGITQSPKYLFRKEGQNVTLSCEQNLNHDAMYWYRQDPGQGLRLIYYSQIVNDFQKGDIAEGYSVSREKKESFPLTVTSAQKNPTAFYLCASSIRVRANYGYTFGSGTRLTVV.

The CDR3: CASSLDRGNTEAFF. DNA for the CDR3: TGTGCCAGCAGCTTGGACAGGGGTAACACTGAAGCTTTCTTT. This chain links TRBV7-2 with TRBJ1-1; 9 bases line up with TRBD1. The CDR3 covers 14 residues. Per germline, CDR1 SGHTA and CDR2 FQGNSA. V shed 3 bases and J 2 bases; nucleotides not matched to a gene: 1. Supplemented by reference TRBV7-2 and TRBJ1-1, the full variable domain reads GAGVSQSPSNKVTEKGKDVELRCDPISGHTALYWYRQSLGQGLEFLIYFQGNSAPDKSGLPSDRFSAERTGGSVSTLTIQRTQQEDSAVYLCASSLDRGNTEAFFGQGTRLTVV.

The chain uses TRBV10-3 and TRBJ2-2, with 12 bases identical to TRBD2. V lost 10 bases and J lost 5; bases outside the gene matches: 8. Germline CDR1 and CDR2: ENHRY and SYGVKD. The CDR3 contains 15 residues. Here the CDR3 DNA reads TGTGCCACCCAGGGGACTAGCGGGCTTACCGGGGAGCTGTTTTTT. It encodes CATQGTSGLTGELFF.

The chain uses TRBV7-3 and TRBJ2-6; D might be TRBD1 (6 bases). CDR3 length equals 18 residues. CDR1 is SGHTA, CDR2 FQGTGA, per germline. V was pared by 5 bases and J by 0 bases, with 17 bases between. DNA of the CDR3: TGTGCCAGCAGCGACCCGGGACATATAAGCTCTGGGGCCAACGTCCTGACTTTC. Protein product: CASSDPGHISSGANVLTF.

The genes are TRBV25-1 and TRBJ2-2, with a possible D match to TRBD2 (5 bases). Germline V gives CDR1 MGHDK, CDR2 SYGVNS. Trimming shortened V by 0 bases and J by 5 bases, and 13 bases separated the two germline ends. This CDR3 has 16 amino acids. CDR3 in amino acids: CASSEYPGRGTGELFF. The CDR3 coding sequence is TGTGCCAGCAGTGAATACCCAGGTCGGGGTACCGGGGAGCTGTTTTTT.

To note about this clone: The identical CDR3 is also encoded by other nucleotide sequences in the sample. The chain combines TRBV18 with TRBJ2-3; 9 nucleotides align to TRBD1. Germline CDR1 is KGHSH and CDR2 is LQKENI. Unmatched junction bases numbered 1, after V lost 3 bases and J lost 0 bases. The CDR3 has 15 amino acids. The CDR3 DNA follows: TGTGCCAGCTCACCGGGACAGGGCAGCACAGATACGCAGTATTTT. Protein: CASSPGQGSTDTQYF.

The V gene is TRBV7-8, the J gene TRBJ1-2; 12 bases align to TRBD1. Trimming at V came to 2 bases and at J to 1 base, leaving 11 bases not matched to a gene. Germline assignment: CDR1 SGHVS and CDR2 FQNEAQ. CDR3 length: 19 amino acids. This chain's CDR3 is CASSLRTPGQGAVNYGYTF. CDR3 nucleotide sequence: TGTGCCAGCAGCTTAAGGACCCCGGGACAGGGGGCAGTTAACTATGGCTACACCTTC.

The rearrangement links TRBV15 to TRBJ2-3; 7 nucleotides agree with TRBD2. This CDR3 is 15 amino acids long. The germline V gene has CDR1 LNHNV and CDR2 YYDKDF (reference sequence). The V segment lost 1 base and the J segment 5 bases; nucleotides outside the gene matches: 6. DNA for the CDR3: TGTGCCACCAGCAGAGGGGGAGGGTTGGGAGATACGCAGTATTTT. Translating gives CATSRGGGLGDTQYF.

The V and J genes are TRBV5-1 and TRBJ2-7; 10 bases align to TRBD1. The CDR3 runs 15 residues. V trimming: 4 bases; J trimming: 4 bases; junction bases outside the gene matches: 8. Germline V lookup: CDR1 SGHRS, CDR2 YFSETQ. The chain's CDR3 is CASSPGQGVVYEQYF. CDR3 bases: TGCGCCAGCAGCCCCGGACAGGGGGTGGTTTACGAGCAGTACTTC.

The J gene is TRBJ1-1, the V gene TRBV18; 8 positions match TRBD1. Germline CDR1 KGHSH, CDR2 LQKENI. V gave up 3 bases and J gave up 1 base; unmatched junction bases: 1. The CDR3 is 14 amino acids. The DNA for the CDR3 is TGTGCCAGCTCACCCGGACAGGGGAACACTGAAGCTTTCTTT. Protein: CASSPGQGNTEAFF.

This chain links TRBV12-5 with TRBJ2-7; possible D gene TRBD2, 5 bases. CDR3 length equals 15 residues. Trimming removed 4 bases from V and 0 bases from J, with 13 bases in between. The V gene's germline CDR1 is LGHNT and CDR2 FRNRAP. CDR3 nucleotide sequence: TGTGCTAGTGGTTCTAGACTATCAAGCTCCTACGAGCAGTACTTC. It yields the protein CASGSRLSSSYEQYF.

The chain employs TRBV9 and TRBJ1-2; D remains unclear. V was trimmed by 0 bases and J by 7 bases, leaving 7 bases between them. CDR3 length equals 12 residues. Germline-derived CDR1 and CDR2 are SGDLS and YYNGEE. CDR3 protein: CASSVGESGYTF. CDR3 sequence (DNA): TGTGCCAGCAGCGTAGGGGAGTCTGGCTACACCTTC.

The chain recombines TRBV6-5 with TRBJ1-2; no firm D call. Trimming took off 8 bases at V and 8 bases at J, with 15 bases between the two ends. The CDR3 contains 12 residues. The germline gives CDR1 MNHEY, CDR2 SVGAGI. The CDR3 reads CASEQREGGYTF. DNA for the CDR3: TGTGCCAGCGAACAAAGGGAGGGCGGCTACACCTTC.

V usage is TRBV24-1 and J usage is TRBJ2-3, with TRBD2 matching 13 bases. The CDR3 extends over 16 amino acids. Trimming at V came to 3 bases and at J to 5 bases, leaving 4 bases not matched to a gene. From germline, CDR1 is KGHDR and CDR2 SFDVKD. CDR3 sequence (DNA): TGTGCCACCAGTGATCGACTAGCGGGAGGAGGAGATACGCAGTATTTT. Translated: CATSDRLAGGGDTQYF.

The V gene is TRBV7-2, the J gene TRBJ1-5, with D unclear. V dropped 7 bases and J dropped 5 bases, with 12 bases sitting between them. Germline V gene lookup returns CDR1 SGHTA and CDR2 FQGNSA. The CDR3 has 13 residues. The CDR3 DNA is TGTGCCAGCACCCCCGCGAGCGATCAGCCCCAGCATTTT. It yields the protein CASTPASDQPQHF.

The J gene is TRBJ1-5, the V gene TRBV7-9, with 7 bases lining up with TRBD1. CDR3 size: 16 residues. The V and J ends lost 4 bases and 1 base, in that order; junction bases with no gene match: 7. CDR1 is SEHNR and CDR2 is FQNEAQ in the germline V gene (reference sequence). CDR3 sequence (DNA): TGTGCCAGCAGCTCCTCGACAGGGCAGAGCAATCAGCCCCAGCATTTT. This codes for CASSSSTGQSNQPQHF.

The gene calls are TRBV5-1 and TRBJ2-7; D might be TRBD2 (6 bases). Trimming took off 7 bases at V and 5 bases at J, with 10 bases between the two ends. The CDR3 covers 11 residues. Germline loops: CDR1 SGHRS, CDR2 YFSETQ. CDR3 in DNA: TGCGCCAGCGGGACTCCCCACGAGCAGTACTTC. It specifies CASGTPHEQYF. The full variable domain, with the rest looked up from reference TRBV5-1 and TRBJ2-7, is KAGVTQTPRYLIKTRGQQVTLSCSPISGHRSVSWYQQTPGQGLQFLFEYFSETQRNKGNFPGRFSGRQFSNSRSEMNVSTLELGDSALYLCASGTPHEQYFGPGTRLTVT.

The chain uses TRBV19 and TRBJ1-5, with 7 nucleotides matching TRBD1. This CDR3 spans 19 amino acids. Trimming took 5 bases from V and 0 from J; bases not matched to a gene: 16. From germline, CDR1 is LNHDA and CDR2 SQIVND (reference sequence). The CDR3 region is CASSFLRDSKIYSNQPQHF. The CDR3 coding sequence is TGTGCCAGTAGTTTTCTTCGGGACAGCAAAATCTATAGCAATCAGCCCCAGCATTTT.

This sequence joins TRBV7-2 and TRBJ2-6; a weak D match, TRBD1 (5 bases). CDR1 is SGHTA and CDR2 is FQGNSA in the germline V gene. The CDR3 is 15 residues long. V was trimmed by 5 bases and J by 1 base, leaving 9 bases between them. CDR3 sequence: CASSPRVSGANVLTF. Written as DNA, the CDR3 is TGTGCCAGCAGCCCCAGGGTGTCTGGGGCCAACGTCCTGACTTTC. Full variable domain (missing parts from reference TRBV7-2 and TRBJ2-6): GAGVSQSPSNKVTEKGKDVELRCDPISGHTALYWYRQSLGQGLEFLIYFQGNSAPDKSGLPSDRFSAERTGGSVSTLTIQRTQQEDSAVYLCASSPRVSGANVLTFGAGSRLTVL.

This clone appeared a few times. The gene calls are TRBV5-6 and TRBJ2-7; TRBD1 aligns across 8 bases. The germline CDR1 and CDR2 sequences are SGHDT and YYEEEE. The V segment lost 4 bases and the J segment 3 bases; nucleotides outside the gene matches: 3. The CDR3 sequence is 13 residues long. CDR3 DNA: TGTGCCAGCAGCCCAGACAGGGGCTACGAGCAGTACTTC. Translated: CASSPDRGYEQYF.

CDR3 sequence reads: CASSYPMAANNYGYTF. In DNA form, the CDR3 reads TGTGCCAGCAGTTACCCGATGGCAGCGAATAACTATGGCTACACCTTC. The chain is built from TRBV6-6 and TRBJ1-2; D remains unclear. This CDR3 has 16 residues. Trimming removed 2 bases at V and 1 base at J, with 14 bases between. Germline V gives CDR1 MNHNY, CDR2 SVGAGI (reference sequence).